The clone carrying this TCR beta chain turned up a few times. The antigen remains unidentified. This entry belongs to a study of identical twins. TCRdb reprocessed the 5' RACE reads with MiXCR, giving one entry per CDR3 protein. The sample includes hundreds of thousands of distinct CDR3 sequences, roughly 6.2% of them seen just once. Regarding the study as a whole: Beta out-of-frame sequences showed weaker excess twin sharing.

In germline, CDR1 is SGHAT, CDR2 FQNNGV. The CDR3 has 16 amino acids. Germline trimming cut 5 bases from V and 7 bases from J; bases unmatched to any gene: 14. The receptor comes from a man in his late teens or twenties in good health. The rearrangement joins TRBV11-2 to TRBJ2-1, with 7 bases lining up with TRBD2. Sequences were obtained from naive T cells sorted from blood. The CDR3 here is CASSTGEAGLNNEQFF. CDR3 DNA sequence: TGTGCCAGCAGCACAGGAGAAGCGGGATTAAATAATGAGCAGTTCTTC.